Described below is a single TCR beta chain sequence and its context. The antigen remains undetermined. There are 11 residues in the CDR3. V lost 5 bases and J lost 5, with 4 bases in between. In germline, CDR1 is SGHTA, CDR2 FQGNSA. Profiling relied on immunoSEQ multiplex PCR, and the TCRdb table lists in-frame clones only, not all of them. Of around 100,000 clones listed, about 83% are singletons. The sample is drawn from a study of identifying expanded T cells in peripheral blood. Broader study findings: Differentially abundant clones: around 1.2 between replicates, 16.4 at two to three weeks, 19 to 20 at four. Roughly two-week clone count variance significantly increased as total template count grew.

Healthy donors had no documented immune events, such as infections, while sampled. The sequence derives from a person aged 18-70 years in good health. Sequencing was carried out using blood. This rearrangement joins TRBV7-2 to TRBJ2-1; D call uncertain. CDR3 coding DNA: TGTGCCAGCAGCCCACACAATGAGCAGTTCTTC. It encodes CASSPHNEQFF.